The 7 T cell receptor beta chains given below trace back to one sample, sequenced in a study of T cell repertoires in cytomegalovirus infection. TCRdb reanalysed the reads using MiXCR and keeps one entry per CDR3 protein. The table has 700,000 to 900,000 distinct CDR3 sequences, approximately 32% seen once. No antigens are known for them. This sample comprised cultured CD8+ T cells from PBMCs, obtained from culture after CMV antigen stimulation. The receptors derive from a human donor in good health (CMV status not recorded). Some clones in this sample may be carry-over from other donors' samples.

This clonotype appeared many times. The V call is TRBV7-6, the J call TRBJ1-4; D is uncertain. CDR1 SGHVS and CDR2 FNYEAQ come from the germline V gene. The length of the CDR3 is 17 residues. V lost 1 base and J lost 0, with 12 bases in between. This CDR3 is CASSLERDYPTNEKLFF. For the CDR3, the DNA is TGTGCCAGCAGCTTAGAAAGGGATTACCCAACTAATGAAAAACTGTTTTTT.

This clonotype was seen only a few times. The chain is built from TRBV25-1 and TRBJ1-1, with D possibly matching TRBD1 (6 bases). Trimming stripped 4 bases from V and 1 base from J, with 10 bases between. CDR1 is MGHDK, CDR2 SYGVNS, per germline. The CDR3 extends over 14 amino acids. The CDR3 DNA reads as TGTGCCAGCAGTGGTTTGACAGGGAACACTGAAGCTTTCTTT. It translates to CASSGLTGNTEAFF.

The chain joins TRBV4-3 to TRBJ2-2; TRBD2 matches at 7 bases. This CDR3 spans 16 amino acids. J lost 3 bases, V lost 0 bases, and 4 bases had no gene match. Germline lookup yields CDR1 LGHNA and CDR2 YSLEER. CDR3 residues: CASSQERGLYTGELFF. The CDR3, as DNA: TGCGCCAGCAGCCAAGAAAGGGGACTATACACCGGGGAGCTGTTTTTT.

This sequence joins TRBV9 and TRBJ1-5; D unresolved. Deletions cut 0 bases from V and 7 bases from J, with 8 bases between. This CDR3 is 13 amino acids long. Germline CDR1 SGDLS, CDR2 YYNGEE. CDR3 in amino acids: CASSVEEGQPQHF. CDR3 in DNA: TGTGCCAGCAGCGTAGAGGAAGGACAGCCCCAGCATTTT.

V usage is TRBV10-1 and J usage is TRBJ2-7; D uncertain. Germline-derived CDR1 and CDR2 are WNHNN and SYGVQD (reference sequence). The CDR3 consists of 12 residues. With 2 bases removed from V and 7 bases from J, the gap between germline ends came to 9 bases. The CDR3 sequence is CASSERAGEQYF. CDR3 coding DNA: TGCGCCAGCAGTGAGAGGGCAGGAGAGCAGTACTTC.

This clonotype was seen ten or more times. The V call is TRBV28, the J call TRBJ2-1, with TRBD2 identical over 11 bases. This CDR3 is 16 amino acids long. Trimming removed 4 bases from V and 7 bases from J; junction bases left unmatched: 9. Per the germline V gene, CDR1 is MDHEN and CDR2 is SYDVKM. CDR3 amino acids: CASSSFSGGAWNEQFF. As DNA, the CDR3 is TGTGCCAGCAGTTCCTTTAGCGGGGGGGCTTGGAATGAGCAGTTCTTC.

The chain combines TRBV7-6 with TRBJ2-7; D remains unclear. CDR3 length: 12 residues. Between the trimmed V and J ends, which lost 3 bases and 7 bases, there was a span of 10 bases. Per the germline V gene, CDR1 is SGHVS and CDR2 is FNYEAQ. The CDR3 reads CASSFSGEEQYV. CDR3 nucleotide sequence: TGTGCCAGCAGCTTTTCTGGTGAAGAGCAGTACGTC.